This T cell receptor (beta chain) is drawn from a study of blood T cells in healthy people across ages. Notes on the study in general: Strongly correlated with naive T cell percentage was TCR beta diversity. Researchers judged that diversity estimates from one million T cells fell short of true values.

Together with a sample-barcoded 5' primer, a J-beta primer mix was included in a second PCR lasting about 7 to 12 cycles. One entry per CDR3 protein, called by TCRdb with MiXCR from the 5' RACE reads. The sample contains under 800,000 distinct CDR3 sequences, roughly 44% of which appear only once. Each donor gave roughly 10 milliliters of peripheral blood. At least 7 million PBMCs were isolated per sample. The V and J ends lost 6 bases and 2 bases respectively, with 18 bases between them. The V gene's germline CDR1 is DFQATT and CDR2 SNEGSKA (reference sequence). This CDR3 has 15 residues. With respect to this clonotype: Its target is not known.

This sequence was found in a woman in her sixties in good health. The chain is built from TRBV20-1 and TRBJ2-3; D is possibly TRBD1 or TRBD2 (5 bases each). Sequenced sample: blood. The CDR3: CSALSGRGLTDTQYF. DNA for the CDR3: TGCAGTGCCCTAAGTGGCCGGGGCCTCACAGATACGCAGTATTTT.